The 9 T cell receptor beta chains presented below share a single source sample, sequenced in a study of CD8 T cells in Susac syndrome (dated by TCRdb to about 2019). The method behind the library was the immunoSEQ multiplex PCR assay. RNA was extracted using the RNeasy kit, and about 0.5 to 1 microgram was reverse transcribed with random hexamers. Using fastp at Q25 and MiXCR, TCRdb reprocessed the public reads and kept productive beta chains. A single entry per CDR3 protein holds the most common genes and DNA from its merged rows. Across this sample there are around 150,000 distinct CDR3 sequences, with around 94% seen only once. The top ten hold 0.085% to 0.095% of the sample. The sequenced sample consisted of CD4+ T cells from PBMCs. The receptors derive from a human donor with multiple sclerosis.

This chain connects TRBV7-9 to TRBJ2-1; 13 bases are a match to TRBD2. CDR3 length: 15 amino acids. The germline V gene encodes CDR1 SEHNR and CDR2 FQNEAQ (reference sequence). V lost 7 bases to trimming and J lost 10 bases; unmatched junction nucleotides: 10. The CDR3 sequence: CASNGGLAGRAEQFF. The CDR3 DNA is TGTGCCAGCAACGGGGGACTAGCGGGACGCGCGGAGCAGTTCTTC.

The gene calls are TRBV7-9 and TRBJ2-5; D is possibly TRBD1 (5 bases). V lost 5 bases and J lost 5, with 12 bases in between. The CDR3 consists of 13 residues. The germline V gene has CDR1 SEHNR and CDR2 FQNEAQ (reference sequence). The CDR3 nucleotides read TGTGCCAGCAGCCCCCAGGGTTTTGAGACCCAGTACTTC. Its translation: CASSPQGFETQYF.

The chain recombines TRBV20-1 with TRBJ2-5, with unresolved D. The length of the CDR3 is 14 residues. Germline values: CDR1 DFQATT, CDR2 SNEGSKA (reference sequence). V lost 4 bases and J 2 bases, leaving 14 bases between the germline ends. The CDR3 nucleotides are TGCAGTGCTACCACCTCTCCGGATCAAGAGACCCAGTACTTC. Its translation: CSATTSPDQETQYF.

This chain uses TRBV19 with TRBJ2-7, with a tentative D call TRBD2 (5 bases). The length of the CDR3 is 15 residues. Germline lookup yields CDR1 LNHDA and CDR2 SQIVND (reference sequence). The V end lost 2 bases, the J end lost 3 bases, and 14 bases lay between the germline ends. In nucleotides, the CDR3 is TGTGCCAGTAGTATAATTCCAGCGGCTTACTACGAGCAGTACTTC. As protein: CASSIIPAAYYEQYF.

In DNA form, the CDR3 reads TGCAGTGCTGGACGACCCTACGAGCAGTACTTC. It codes for CSAGRPYEQYF. The genes are TRBV20-1 and TRBJ2-7; D is undetermined. The germline V gene encodes CDR1 DFQATT and CDR2 SNEGSKA (reference sequence). The CDR3 covers 11 residues. V gave up 5 bases and J gave up 2 bases, with 7 bases separating them.

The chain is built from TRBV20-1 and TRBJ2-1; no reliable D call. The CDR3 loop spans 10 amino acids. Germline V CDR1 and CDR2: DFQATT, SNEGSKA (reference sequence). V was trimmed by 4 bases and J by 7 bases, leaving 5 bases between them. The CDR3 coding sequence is TGCAGTGCTATCTCGAATGAGCAGTTCTTC. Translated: CSAISNEQFF.

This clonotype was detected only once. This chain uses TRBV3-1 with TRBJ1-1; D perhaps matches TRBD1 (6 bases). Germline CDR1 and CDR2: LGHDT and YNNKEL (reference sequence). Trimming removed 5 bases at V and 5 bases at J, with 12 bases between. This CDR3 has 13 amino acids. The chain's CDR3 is CASSASRGTEAFF. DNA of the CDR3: TGTGCCAGCAGCGCGAGTAGGGGGACTGAAGCTTTCTTT.

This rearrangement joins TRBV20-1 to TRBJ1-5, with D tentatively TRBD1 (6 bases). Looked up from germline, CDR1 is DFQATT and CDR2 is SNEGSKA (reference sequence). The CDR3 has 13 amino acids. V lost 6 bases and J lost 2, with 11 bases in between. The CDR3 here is CSAGARGNQPQHF. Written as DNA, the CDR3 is TGCAGTGCGGGGGCCCGGGGCAATCAGCCCCAGCATTTT.

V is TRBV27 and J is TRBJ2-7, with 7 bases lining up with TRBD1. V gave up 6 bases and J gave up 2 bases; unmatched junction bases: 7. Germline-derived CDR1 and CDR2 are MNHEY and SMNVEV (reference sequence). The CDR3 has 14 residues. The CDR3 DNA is TGTGCCAGCAGACCCCGACAGGGTCCCTACGAGCAGTACTTC. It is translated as CASRPRQGPYEQYF.